The T cell receptor beta chain under discussion was sequenced for a study of T-cell reconstitution after alpha-beta-depleted transplantation in children. In this sample, this clonotype turned up a few times. The antigen remains unidentified. TCRbeta library construction was performed incorporating unique molecular identifiers. In TCRdb, the PCR reads were re-called with MiXCR into one record per CDR3 protein. Among about 420,000 distinct CDR3 sequences, 15% to 20% were seen once, and the ten largest hold 29%. Findings of the study overall: From newly produced T cells came most of the T-cell counts and diversity one year after transplant. Reportedly, only several hundred clones from non-depleted graft cells drove alpha-beta T-cell counts at about two months. Surviving recipient cells, namely T cells and thymic progenitors, were the source of high day-60 TCRbeta diversity in some patients.

Germline CDR1 reads DFQATT; CDR2 reads SNEGSKA (reference sequence). This CDR3 is 16 amino acids long. Trimming cost V 0 bases and J 4 bases; bases outside gene matches: 9. This clonotype was sampled from a boy younger than two who had a stem cell transplant for Wiskott-Aldrich syndrome, so the T cells may come from the graft donor. The gene calls are TRBV20-1 and TRBJ2-7, with 10 nucleotides matching TRBD1. Sequencing was performed on PBMCs, mostly from graft donor cells, taken 360 days after TCRalphabeta/CD19-depleted stem cell transplant. The CDR3 nucleotides read TGCAGTGCTAGAGATCGTAGGACAGGGGGAAGATACGAGCAGTACTTC. As protein: CSARDRRTGGRYEQYF.